The entry below gives a single T cell receptor beta chain sequence along with its context. Its antigen remains unidentified. CDR1 and CDR2 from the germline V gene are MNHNY and SVGAGI (reference sequence). This CDR3 spans 14 amino acids. Trimming removed 7 bases at V and 6 bases at J, with 16 bases between. Autoimmune disease history or systemic immunosuppression meant exclusion. The timepoints at which blood was sampled were baseline, cycle 4 day 1, and cycle 7 day 1. These data are taken from a study of OX40 agonist ivuxolimab in advanced cancers. The method was immunoSEQ multiplex PCR; TCRdb's version includes in-frame clones alone and lacks a portion of them. The sample holds approximately 68,000 clones, 85% to 95% seen once. The study's findings and limits: Expanded clones tended on average to be more numerous among CD8+ T cells than CD4+.

Material: CD4+ or CD8+ T cells sorted from blood, obtained in a trial of the OX40 agonist ivuxolimab. The sequence was obtained from an adult with an advanced solid tumor such as melanoma, head and neck, liver or kidney cancer. The rearrangement joins TRBV6-6 to TRBJ2-1; maybe TRBD1 (5 bases). CDR3 protein: CASTRSQVGNEQFF. In nucleotides, the CDR3 is TGTGCCAGCACAAGATCACAGGTGGGCAATGAGCAGTTCTTC.